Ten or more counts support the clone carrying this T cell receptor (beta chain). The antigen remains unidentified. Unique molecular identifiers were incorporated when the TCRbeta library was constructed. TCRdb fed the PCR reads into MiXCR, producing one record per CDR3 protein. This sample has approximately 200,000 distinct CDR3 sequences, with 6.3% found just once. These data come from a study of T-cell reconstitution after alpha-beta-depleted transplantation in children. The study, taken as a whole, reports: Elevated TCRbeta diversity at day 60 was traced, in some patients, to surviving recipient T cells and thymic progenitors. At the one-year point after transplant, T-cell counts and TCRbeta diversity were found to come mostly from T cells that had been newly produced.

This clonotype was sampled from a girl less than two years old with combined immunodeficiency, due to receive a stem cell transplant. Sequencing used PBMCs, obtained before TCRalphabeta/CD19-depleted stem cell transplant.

The CDR3 sequence is CASSLVISGGELFF. The CDR3 bases are TGTGCCAGCAGTTTAGTTATTTCGGGCGGGGAGCTGTTTTTT. The chain couples TRBV12-3 or TRBV12-4 to TRBJ2-2; D gene unclear. Trimming shortened V by 1 base and J by 7 bases, and 10 bases separated the two germline ends. This CDR3 region has 14 residues.